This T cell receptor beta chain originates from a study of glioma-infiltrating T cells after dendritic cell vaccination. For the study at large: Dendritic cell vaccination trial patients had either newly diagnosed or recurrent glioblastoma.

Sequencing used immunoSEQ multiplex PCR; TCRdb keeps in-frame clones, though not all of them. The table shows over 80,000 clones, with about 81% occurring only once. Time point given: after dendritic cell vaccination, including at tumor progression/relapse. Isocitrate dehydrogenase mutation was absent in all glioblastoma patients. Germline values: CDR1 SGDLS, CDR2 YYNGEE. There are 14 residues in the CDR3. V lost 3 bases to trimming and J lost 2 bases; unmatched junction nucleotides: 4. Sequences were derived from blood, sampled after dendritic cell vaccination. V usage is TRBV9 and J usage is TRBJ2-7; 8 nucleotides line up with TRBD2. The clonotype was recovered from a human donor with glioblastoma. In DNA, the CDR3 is TGTGCCAGCAGCGGGCGGGGGGCCCCCTACGAGCAGTACTTC. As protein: CASSGRGAPYEQYF.